This T cell receptor beta chain was obtained from a study of T cells in Graves' hyperthyroidism and ophthalmopathy. It was RNA transcripts that yielded the amplified TCR beta CDR3 regions. The HTBI primer set was used in a first-round RT-PCR of the TCR CDR3. TCRdb recomputed calls from the multiplex PCR reads with MiXCR, one row per CDR3 protein. The sample lists fewer than 650,000 distinct CDR3 sequences; 14% were seen once. The CDR3 runs to 17 residues. The V segment lost 4 bases and the J segment 2 bases; nucleotides outside the gene matches: 11. Germline CDR1 is SQVTM and CDR2 is ANQGSEA. Patients between 18 and 65 years old had hyperthyroidism, newly diagnosed and lasting under 2 months. The study excluded patients with uncontrolled infection, other autoimmune disease, pregnancy or lactation. Diagnostic decisions used clinical symptoms, serum thyroxine and TRAb, thyroid ultrasound and orbital computed tomography. The PBMCs studied were ones that came from about 10 ml fresh peripheral blood.

This TCR was sampled from a woman in her forties with Graves' hyperthyroidism. The rearrangement joins TRBV29-1 to TRBJ2-7, with 13 bases identical to TRBD2. Sample: blood. The CDR3 protein is CSVVGTGTSGDTYEQYF. Here the CDR3 DNA reads TGCAGCGTTGTCGGGACAGGGACTAGCGGGGACACCTACGAGCAGTACTTC.